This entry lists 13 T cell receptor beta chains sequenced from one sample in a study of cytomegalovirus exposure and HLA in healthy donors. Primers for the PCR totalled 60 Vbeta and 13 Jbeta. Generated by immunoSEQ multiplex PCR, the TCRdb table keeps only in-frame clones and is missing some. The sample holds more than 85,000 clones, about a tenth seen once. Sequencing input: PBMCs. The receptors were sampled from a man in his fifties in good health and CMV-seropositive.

DNA for the CDR3: TGCAGCGTGACAGGGGGGGGGAACTACGAGCAGTACTTC. Protein sequence: CSVTGGGNYEQYF. The chain employs TRBV29-1 and TRBJ2-7, with TRBD1 identical over 9 bases. Germline CDR1 reads SQVTM; CDR2 reads ANQGSEA. Germline trimming cut 6 bases from V and 3 bases from J; bases unmatched to any gene: 6. CDR3 length: 13 amino acids.

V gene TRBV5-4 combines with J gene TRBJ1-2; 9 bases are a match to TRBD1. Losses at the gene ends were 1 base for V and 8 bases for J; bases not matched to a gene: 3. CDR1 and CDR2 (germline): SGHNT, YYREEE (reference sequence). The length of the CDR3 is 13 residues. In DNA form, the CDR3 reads TGTGCCAGCAGCTTGTGGACAGGGGACGGCTACACCTTC. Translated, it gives CASSLWTGDGYTF.

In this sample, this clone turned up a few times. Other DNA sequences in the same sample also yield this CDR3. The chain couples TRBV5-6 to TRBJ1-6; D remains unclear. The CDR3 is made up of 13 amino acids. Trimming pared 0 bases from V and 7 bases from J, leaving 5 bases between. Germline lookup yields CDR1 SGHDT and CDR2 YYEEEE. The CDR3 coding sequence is TGTGCCAGCAGCTTGGACAGAAATTCACCCCTCCACTTT. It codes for CASSLDRNSPLHF.

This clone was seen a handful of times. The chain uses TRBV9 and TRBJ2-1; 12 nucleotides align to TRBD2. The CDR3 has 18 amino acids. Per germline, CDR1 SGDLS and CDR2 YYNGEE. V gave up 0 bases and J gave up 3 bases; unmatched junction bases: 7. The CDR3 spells CASSVDPSGRAGYNEQFF. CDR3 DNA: TGTGCCAGCAGCGTAGACCCTAGCGGGAGGGCTGGCTACAATGAGCAGTTCTTC.

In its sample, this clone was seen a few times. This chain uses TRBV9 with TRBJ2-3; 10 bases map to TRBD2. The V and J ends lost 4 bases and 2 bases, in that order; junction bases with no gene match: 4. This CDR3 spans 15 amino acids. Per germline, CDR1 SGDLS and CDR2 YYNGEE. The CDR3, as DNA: TGTGCCAGCAGCCTCCTAGCGGGAGCCACAGATACGCAGTATTTT. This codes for CASSLLAGATDTQYF.

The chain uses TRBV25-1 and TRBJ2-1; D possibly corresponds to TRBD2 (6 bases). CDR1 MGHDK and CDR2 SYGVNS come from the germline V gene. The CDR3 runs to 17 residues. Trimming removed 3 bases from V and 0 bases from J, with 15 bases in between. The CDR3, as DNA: TGTGCCAGCAGTGACCTTACTCGGGGGAGCTCCTACAATGAGCAGTTCTTC. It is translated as CASSDLTRGSSYNEQFF.

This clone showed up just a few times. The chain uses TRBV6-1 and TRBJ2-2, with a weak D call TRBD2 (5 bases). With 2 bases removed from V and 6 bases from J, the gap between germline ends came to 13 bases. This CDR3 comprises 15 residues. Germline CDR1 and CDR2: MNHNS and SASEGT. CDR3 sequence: CASSEPRMGAGELFF. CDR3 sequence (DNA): TGTGCCAGCAGTGAACCCCGAATGGGAGCCGGGGAGCTGTTTTTT.

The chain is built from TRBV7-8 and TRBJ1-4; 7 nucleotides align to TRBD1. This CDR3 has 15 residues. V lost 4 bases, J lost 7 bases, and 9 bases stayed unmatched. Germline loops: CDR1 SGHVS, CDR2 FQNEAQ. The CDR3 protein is CASSSEGAGGEKLFF. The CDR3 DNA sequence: TGTGCCAGCAGCTCCGAGGGGGCGGGGGGTGAAAAACTGTTTTTT.

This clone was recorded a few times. The CDR3 DNA reads TGCGCCAGCAGCTTGGGGACAGGGCCGCTGGAGCAGTACTTC. Translating it yields CASSLGTGPLEQYF. The chain recombines TRBV5-1 with TRBJ2-7, with 8 bases fitting TRBD1. Germline V gene sequence: CDR1 SGHRS, CDR2 YFSETQ. V shed 0 bases, J shed 7 bases, and the junction held 6 bases outside the gene matches. The CDR3 extends over 14 amino acids.

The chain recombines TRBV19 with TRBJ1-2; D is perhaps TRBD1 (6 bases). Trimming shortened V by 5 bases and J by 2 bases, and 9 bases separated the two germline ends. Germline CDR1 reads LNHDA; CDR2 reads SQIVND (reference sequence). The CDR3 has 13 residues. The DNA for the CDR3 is TGTGCCAGTAGTCAGGGACAAAACTATGGCTACACCTTC. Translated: CASSQGQNYGYTF.

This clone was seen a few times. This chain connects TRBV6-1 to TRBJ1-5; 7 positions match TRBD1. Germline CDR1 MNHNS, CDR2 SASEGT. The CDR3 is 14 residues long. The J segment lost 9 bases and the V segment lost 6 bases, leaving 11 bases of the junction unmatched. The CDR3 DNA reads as TGTGCCAGCAGCGAGGGGGCTAAGGGCCTGCCCCAGCATTTT. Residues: CASSEGAKGLPQHF.

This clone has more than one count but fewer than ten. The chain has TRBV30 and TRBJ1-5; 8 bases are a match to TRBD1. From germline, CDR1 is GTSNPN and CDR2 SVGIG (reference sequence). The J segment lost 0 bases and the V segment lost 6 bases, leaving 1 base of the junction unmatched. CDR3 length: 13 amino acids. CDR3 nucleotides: TGTGCCTGTGACAGGGGTAGCAATCAGCCCCAGCATTTT. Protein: CACDRGSNQPQHF. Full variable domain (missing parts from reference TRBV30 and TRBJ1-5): SQTIHQWPATLVQPVGSPLSLECTVEGTSNPNLYWYRQAAGRGLQLLFYSVGIGQISSEVPQNLSASRPQDRQFILSSKKLLLSDSGFYLCACDRGSNQPQHFGDGTRLSIL.

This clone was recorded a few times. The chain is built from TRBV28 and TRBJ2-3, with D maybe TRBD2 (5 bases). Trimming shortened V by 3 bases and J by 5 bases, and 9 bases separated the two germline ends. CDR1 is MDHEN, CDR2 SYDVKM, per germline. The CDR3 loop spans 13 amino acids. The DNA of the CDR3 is TGTGCCAGCAGTTTCCTAGCTGTAGATACGCAGTATTTT. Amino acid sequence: CASSFLAVDTQYF.